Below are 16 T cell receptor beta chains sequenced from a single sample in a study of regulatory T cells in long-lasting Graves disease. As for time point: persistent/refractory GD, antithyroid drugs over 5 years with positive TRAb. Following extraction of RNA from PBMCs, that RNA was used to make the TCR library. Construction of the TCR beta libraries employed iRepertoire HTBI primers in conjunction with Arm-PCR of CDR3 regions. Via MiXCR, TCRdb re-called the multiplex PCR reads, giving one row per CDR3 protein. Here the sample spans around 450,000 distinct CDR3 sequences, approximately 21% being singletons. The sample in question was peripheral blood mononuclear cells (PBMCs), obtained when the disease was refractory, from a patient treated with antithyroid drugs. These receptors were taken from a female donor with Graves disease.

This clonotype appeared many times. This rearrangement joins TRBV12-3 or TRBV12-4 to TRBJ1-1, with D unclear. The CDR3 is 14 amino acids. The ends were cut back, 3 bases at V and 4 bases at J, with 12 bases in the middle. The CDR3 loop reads CASSLLGRATEAFF. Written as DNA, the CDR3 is TGTGCCAGCAGTTTGCTGGGTAGAGCCACTGAAGCTTTCTTT.

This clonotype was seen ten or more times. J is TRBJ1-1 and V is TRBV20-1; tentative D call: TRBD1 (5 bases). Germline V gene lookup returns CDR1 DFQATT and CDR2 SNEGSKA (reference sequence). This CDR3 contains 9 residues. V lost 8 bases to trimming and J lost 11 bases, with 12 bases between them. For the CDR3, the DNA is TGCAGTTTGGGACCCGGGGCTTTCTTT. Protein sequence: CSLGPGAFF.

Here the CDR3 DNA reads TGTGCCATCAGTGTCCGGGATTTGCCCTCCTACGAGCAGTACTTC. It translates to CAISVRDLPSYEQYF. The chain carries TRBV10-3 and TRBJ2-7, with D perhaps TRBD2 (5 bases). This CDR3 is 15 amino acids long. V was shortened by 4 bases and J by 0 bases, with 13 bases between the two germline ends. From germline, CDR1 is ENHRY and CDR2 SYGVKD.

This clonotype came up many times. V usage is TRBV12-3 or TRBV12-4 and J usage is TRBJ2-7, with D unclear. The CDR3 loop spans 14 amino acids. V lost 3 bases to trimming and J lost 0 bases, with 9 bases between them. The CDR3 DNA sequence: TGTGCCAGCAGTTTTCCCCCACACTCCTACGAGCAGTACTTC. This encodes CASSFPPHSYEQYF.

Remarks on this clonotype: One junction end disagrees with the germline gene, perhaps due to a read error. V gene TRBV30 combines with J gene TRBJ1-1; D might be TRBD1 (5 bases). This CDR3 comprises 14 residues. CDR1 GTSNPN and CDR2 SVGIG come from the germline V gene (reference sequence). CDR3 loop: CAWSAEGVDTEASF. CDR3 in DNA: TGTGCCTGGAGTGCGGAAGGGGTTGACACTGAAGCTTCCTTT.

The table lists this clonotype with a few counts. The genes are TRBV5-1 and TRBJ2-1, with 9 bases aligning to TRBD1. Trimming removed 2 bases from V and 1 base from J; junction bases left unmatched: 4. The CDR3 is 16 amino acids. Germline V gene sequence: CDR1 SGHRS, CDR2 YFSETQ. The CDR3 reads CASSLGQGLSYNEQFF. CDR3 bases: TGCGCCAGCAGCTTAGGACAGGGGCTTTCCTACAATGAGCAGTTCTTC.

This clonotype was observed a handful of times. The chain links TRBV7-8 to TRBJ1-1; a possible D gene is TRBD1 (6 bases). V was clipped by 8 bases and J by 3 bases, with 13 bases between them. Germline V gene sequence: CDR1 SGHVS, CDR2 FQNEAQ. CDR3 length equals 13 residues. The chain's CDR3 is CASGKGVHTEAFF. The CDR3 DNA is TGTGCCAGCGGCAAGGGGGTTCACACTGAAGCTTTCTTT.

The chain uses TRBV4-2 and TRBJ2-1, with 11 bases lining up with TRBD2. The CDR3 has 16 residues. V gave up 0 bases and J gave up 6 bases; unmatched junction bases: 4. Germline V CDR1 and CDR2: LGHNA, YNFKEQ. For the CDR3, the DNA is TGTGCCAGCAGCCAAGACAGCACTAGCGGGGGCAATGAGCAGTTCTTC. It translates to CASSQDSTSGGNEQFF.

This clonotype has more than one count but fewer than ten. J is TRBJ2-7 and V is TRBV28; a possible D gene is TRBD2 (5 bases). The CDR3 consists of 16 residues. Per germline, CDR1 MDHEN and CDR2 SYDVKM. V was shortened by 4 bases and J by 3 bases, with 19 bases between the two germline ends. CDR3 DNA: TGTGCCAGCAGTTACGGGTCCGGGGTTCCCTTCTACGAGCAGTACTTC. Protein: CASSYGSGVPFYEQYF.

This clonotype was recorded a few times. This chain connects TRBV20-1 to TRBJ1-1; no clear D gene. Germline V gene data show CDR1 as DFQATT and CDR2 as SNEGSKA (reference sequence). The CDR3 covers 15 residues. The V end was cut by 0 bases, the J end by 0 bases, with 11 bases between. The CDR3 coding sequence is TGCAGTGCTAGAGATTGGGGAGAGTTGAACACTGAAGCTTTCTTT. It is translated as CSARDWGELNTEAFF.

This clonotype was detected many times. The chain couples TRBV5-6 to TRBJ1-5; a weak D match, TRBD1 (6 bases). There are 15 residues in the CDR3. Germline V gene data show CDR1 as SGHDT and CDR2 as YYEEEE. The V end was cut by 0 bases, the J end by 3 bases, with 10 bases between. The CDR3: CASSLAGESNQPQHF. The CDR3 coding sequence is TGTGCCAGCAGCTTGGCAGGGGAGTCCAATCAGCCCCAGCATTTT.

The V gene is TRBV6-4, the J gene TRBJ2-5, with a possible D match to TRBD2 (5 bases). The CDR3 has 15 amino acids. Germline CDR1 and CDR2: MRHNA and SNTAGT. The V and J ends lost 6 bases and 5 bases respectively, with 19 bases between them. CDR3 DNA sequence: TGTGCCAGCAGGGCTTACTTAGGGCGGAGGGAGACCCAGTACTTC. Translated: CASRAYLGRRETQYF.

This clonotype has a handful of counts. In DNA, the CDR3 is TGTGCCAGCAGCCGACGGGACTTCCCGTACGAGCAGTACTTC. Its translation: CASSRRDFPYEQYF. The V call is TRBV12-3 or TRBV12-4, the J call TRBJ2-7, with a possible D match to TRBD2 (6 bases). CDR3 length: 14 amino acids. The V gene lost 6 bases and the J gene lost 4 bases, with 16 bases spanning the gap.

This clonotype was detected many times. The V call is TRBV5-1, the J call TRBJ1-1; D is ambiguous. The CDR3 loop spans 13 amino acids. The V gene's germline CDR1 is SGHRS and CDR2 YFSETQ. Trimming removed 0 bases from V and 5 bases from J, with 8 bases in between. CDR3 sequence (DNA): TGCGCCAGCAGCTTGGCCCTGGAGACTGAAGCTTTCTTT. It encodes CASSLALETEAFF. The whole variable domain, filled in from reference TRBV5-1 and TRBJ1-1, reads KAGVTQTPRYLIKTRGQQVTLSCSPISGHRSVSWYQQTPGQGLQFLFEYFSETQRNKGNFPGRFSGRQFSNSRSEMNVSTLELGDSALYLCASSLALETEAFFGQGTRLTVV.

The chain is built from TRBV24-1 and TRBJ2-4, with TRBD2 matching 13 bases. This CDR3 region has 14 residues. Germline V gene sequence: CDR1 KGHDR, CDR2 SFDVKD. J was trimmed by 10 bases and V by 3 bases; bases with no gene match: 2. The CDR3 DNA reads TGTGCCACCAGTGATGGACTAGCGGGAGCAATTCAGTACTTC. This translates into CATSDGLAGAIQYF.

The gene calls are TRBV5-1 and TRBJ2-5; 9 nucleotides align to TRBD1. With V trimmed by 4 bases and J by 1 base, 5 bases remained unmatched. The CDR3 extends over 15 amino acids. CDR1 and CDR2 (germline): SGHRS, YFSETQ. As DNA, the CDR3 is TGCGCCAGCAGCGTAATGGGACAGGGCCAAGAGACCCAGTACTTC. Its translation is CASSVMGQGQETQYF. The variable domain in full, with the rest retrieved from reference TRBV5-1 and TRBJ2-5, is KAGVTQTPRYLIKTRGQQVTLSCSPISGHRSVSWYQQTPGQGLQFLFEYFSETQRNKGNFPGRFSGRQFSNSRSEMNVSTLELGDSALYLCASSVMGQGQETQYFGPGTRLLVL.